These T cell receptor beta chains were read from a single sample in a study of T cell repertoires in cytomegalovirus infection. From the reads, TCRdb called clonotypes with MiXCR, one entry per CDR3 protein. This table has around 430,000 distinct CDR3 sequences, about 42% appearing once. Their cognate antigens are unknown. The source was cultured PBMCs, collected from culture after CMV antigen stimulation. These receptors were collected from a human donor in good health (CMV status not recorded). Some clones in this sample may be carry-over from other donors' samples. CDR3s include the opening cysteine and the closing phenylalanine or tryptophan. D genes are given only for firm matches. Some rows have no size entry. The others give once, few or many, or a class for an expanded clone.

clone size,J gene,D gene,V gene,CDR3 protein,CDR3 DNA
NA,TRBJ2-7,TRBD2,TRBV6-2/TRBV6-3,CASTRGGSFYEQYF,TGTGCCAGCACCCGAGGCGGGAGCTTTTACGAGCAGTACTTC
NA,TRBJ2-7,NA,TRBV6-2/TRBV6-3,CASSYIFEQYF,TGTGCCAGCAGTTACATCTTCGAGCAGTACTTC
NA,TRBJ2-3,NA,TRBV6-2/TRBV6-3,CASSRGSTGTQYF,TGTGCCAGCAGCCGGGGGTCGACCGGTACGCAGTATTTT
few,TRBJ1-6,NA,TRBV6-1,CASSEADERDNSPLHF,TGTGCCAGCAGTGAAGCAGACGAGAGGGATAATTCACCCCTCCACTTT
NA,TRBJ2-1,TRBD2,TRBV20-1,CSARGGGSEQFF,TGCAGTGCTAGAGGGGGGGGTAGTGAGCAGTTCTTC
few,TRBJ1-5,NA,TRBV6-5,CASSPVPYHPTVAQHF,TGTGCCAGCAGTCCCGTCCCTTACCACCCGACCGTGGCCCAGCATTTT
NA,TRBJ2-3,NA,TRBV6-6,CASNQGVPPDTQYF,TGTGCCAGCAATCAAGGGGTTCCCCCAGATACGCAGTATTTT
few,TRBJ1-2,TRBD1,TRBV19,CASRPPAGTGANYGYTF,TGTGCCAGTAGACCCCCCGCCGGGACAGGAGCTAACTATGGCTACACCTTC
few,TRBJ2-7,NA,TRBV11-3,CASSLDTYGDEQYF,TGTGCCAGCAGCTTAGACACCTACGGTGACGAGCAGTACTTC
NA,TRBJ2-7,NA,TRBV7-6,CASSLSRTASSYEQYF,TGTGCCAGCAGCTTAAGTCGGACAGCTAGCTCCTACGAGCAGTACTTC
few,TRBJ2-7,NA,TRBV6-1,CASRGSSSYEQYF,TGTGCCAGTAGGGGATCCAGCTCCTACGAGCAGTACTTC
NA,TRBJ1-2,TRBD1,TRBV7-9,CASSPTAGTADGYTF,TGTGCCAGCAGCCCAACAGCCGGGACAGCTGATGGCTACACCTTC
NA,TRBJ1-3,NA,TRBV7-8,CASSFTGNTIYF,TGTGCCAGCAGCTTTACTGGAAACACCATATATTTT
few,TRBJ2-4,NA,TRBV6-5,CASSYDQGGNIQYF,TGTGCCAGCAGTTACGACCAGGGTGGGAACATTCAGTACTTC
NA,TRBJ1-2,NA,TRBV20-1,CSASSWAAYGYTF,TGCAGTGCTAGTTCATGGGCGGCGTATGGCTACACCTTC
few,TRBJ1-1,TRBD1,TRBV7-2,CASSFDRAPLNTEAFF,TGTGCCAGCAGCTTCGACAGGGCTCCCCTGAACACTGAAGCTTTCTTT
few,TRBJ2-5,NA,TRBV7-2,CASSLDVTQYF,TGTGCCAGCAGCTTAGATGTGACCCAGTACTTC
NA,TRBJ2-5,TRBD2,TRBV20-1,CSARAHRGGEETQYF,TGCAGTGCTAGAGCCCACCGCGGGGGGGAAGAGACCCAGTACTTC
few,TRBJ1-1,NA,TRBV6-1,CASSDTRQFQNTEAFF,TGTGCCAGCAGTGACACCAGACAGTTCCAGAACACTGAAGCTTTCTTT
few,TRBJ2-1,TRBD2,TRBV7-6,CASSPTRGNRDYLNNEQFF,TGTGCCAGCAGCCCTACTAGGGGAAACCGGGACTACCTAAACAATGAGCAGTTCTTC
NA,TRBJ2-7,TRBD2,TRBV7-2,CASSLGGPPLYEQYF,TGTGCCAGCAGCTTGGGAGGGCCGCCATTGTACGAGCAGTACTTC
NA,TRBJ2-5,NA,TRBV5-1,CASSLGDPSETQYF,TGCGCCAGCAGCTTGGGGGACCCCAGCGAGACCCAGTACTTC
NA,TRBJ1-2,TRBD1,TRBV10-3,CATRPGTGGYGYTF,TGTGCCACCCGACCCGGGACAGGGGGTTATGGCTACACCTTC
few,TRBJ1-1,TRBD1,TRBV6-6,CASTGGGTEAFF,TGTGCCAGTACAGGGGGCGGCACTGAAGCTTTCTTT
NA,TRBJ1-2,TRBD1,TRBV2,CASSAGTGFGYTF,TGTGCCAGCAGTGCCGGGACAGGGTTCGGCTACACCTTC
NA,TRBJ1-6,NA,TRBV6-5,CASSRGVQNSPLHF,TGTGCCAGCAGTCGCGGGGTCCAAAATTCACCCCTCCACTTT
NA,TRBJ2-1,NA,TRBV3-1,CASSQVGTEQFF,TGTGCCAGCAGCCAAGTGGGGACGGAGCAGTTCTTC
few,TRBJ2-7,NA,TRBV6-5,CASSYIALGSSSYEQYF,TGTGCCAGCAGTTACATTGCGTTGGGGTCTAGCTCCTACGAGCAGTACTTC
few,TRBJ2-2,TRBD1,TRBV28,CASSEPGQYTGELFF,TGTGCCAGCAGTGAGCCGGGACAGTACACCGGGGAGCTGTTTTTT
NA,TRBJ2-5,NA,TRBV28,CASSLSGGTQYF,TGTGCCAGCAGTTTATCTGGGGGGACCCAGTACTTC
NA,TRBJ1-2,NA,TRBV6-1,CASTPGAGNYGYTF,TGTGCCAGCACACCGGGGGCAGGAAACTATGGCTACACCTTC
many,TRBJ2-2,TRBD1,TRBV10-3,CAISEENRGAGELFF,TGTGCCATCAGTGAAGAGAACAGGGGAGCCGGGGAGCTGTTTTTT
NA,TRBJ2-5,TRBD1,TRBV5-4,CASSRSKTGLETQYF,TGTGCCAGCAGCCGGTCTAAGACAGGGTTGGAGACCCAGTACTTC
NA,TRBJ1-2,TRBD1,TRBV7-6,CASSTSDRVDYGYTF,TGTGCCAGCAGCACCTCCGACAGGGTTGACTATGGCTACACCTTC
few,TRBJ2-2,NA,TRBV6-5,CASSYWGPNTGELFF,TGTGCCAGCAGTTACTGGGGGCCGAACACCGGGGAGCTGTTTTTT
NA,TRBJ2-7,TRBD2,TRBV7-2,CASSLGAGSFSYEQYF,TGTGCCAGCAGCTTAGGAGCGGGGAGTTTTTCATACGAGCAGTACTTC
few,TRBJ2-5,TRBD1,TRBV7-6,CATRDRPGEVETQYF,TGTGCCACCAGGGACAGGCCAGGAGAGGTTGAGACCCAGTACTTC
few,TRBJ2-7,TRBD2,TRBV7-2,CASSLERLAGFYEQYF,TGTGCCAGCAGCCTAGAGAGACTAGCGGGATTTTACGAGCAGTACTTC